This TCR beta chain is drawn from a study of Ad26.COV2.S vaccination and SARS-CoV-2 variants. Across the study: As a participant in COV1001, the donor was in the Ad26.COV2.S trial arm. The authors gave Ad26.COV2.S intramuscularly, either once or twice 56 days apart.

Profiling relied on immunoSEQ multiplex PCR, and the TCRdb table lists in-frame clones only, not all of them. The sample holds 300,000 to 400,000 clones; more than 85% are singletons and the top ten take 5%. Whole-study findings and limits: Higher spike-specific TCR breadth was found in vaccine recipients than in placebo recipients.

As for this clone: Its antigen is still unknown.

Treatment in this sample: approximately 18 received Ad26.COV2.S at low or high dose, single or two shots; 5 received placebo; per-sample allocation not given. It was on day 63 after the first vaccine or placebo injection that samples were taken. CDR1 and CDR2 from the germline V gene are DFQATT and SNEGSKA (reference sequence). The CDR3 has 11 residues. Trimming cost V 5 bases and J 2 bases, with 6 bases left between them. This TCR came from a person aged 18-60 years who received the Ad26.COV2.S COVID-19 vaccine or a placebo. The chain couples TRBV20-1 to TRBJ1-2, with D perhaps matching TRBD1 (5 bases). The source was peripheral blood, collected in a trial of Ad26.COV2.S vaccine versus placebo. For the CDR3, the DNA is TGCAGTGCTCACAGGAACTATGGCTACACCTTC. Amino acids: CSAHRNYGYTF.